This T cell receptor beta chain was identified during a study of blood T cells in healthy people across ages. This clonotype was counted a few times. Its antigen is still unknown. The J segment lost 8 bases and the V segment lost 0 bases, leaving 6 bases of the junction unmatched. From germline, CDR1 is DFQATT and CDR2 SNEGSKA (reference sequence). This CDR3 has 15 amino acids. For the second PCR, which ran for 7 to 11 cycles, a sample-barcoded 5' primer and a J-beta primer mix were used. Individual samples furnished no less than 2.5 million CDR3-containing paired-end reads apiece. TCRdb fed the 5' RACE reads into MiXCR, producing one record per CDR3 protein. This sample carries 1,300,000 or so distinct CDR3 sequences, approximately 59% of them seen once, and the ten largest clones take over 6.5%. Study-wide results and limits: With age, beta diversity per million T cells declined roughly linearly, significantly by around 43. PBMCs went unsorted, and a conclusive naive versus antigen-experienced comparison was therefore prevented. The study found more naive CD4+ cells and higher diversity in long-lived than aged donors.

The receptor was isolated from a man younger than 35 in good health. The material sequenced was blood. This chain joins TRBV20-1 and TRBJ2-1; TRBD2 agrees at 11 bases. CDR3 nucleotides: TGCAGTGCTAGAGAATTAGCGGGAGGGCCAGATGAGCAGTTCTTC. Amino acid sequence: CSARELAGGPDEQFF.